Listed below are T cell receptor beta chains from one sample, sequenced in a study of post-analysis software for immune sequencing data. MiXCR was run by TCRdb on the PCR reads, yielding one entry per CDR3 protein. The table records 450,000 to 650,000 distinct CDR3 sequences, about 40% of them present only once. The sequencing sample was made of blood. These receptors were taken from a girl aged 5 to 17 with multiple sclerosis. The CDR3 runs from the conserved cysteine through the conserved F or W. The order of the fields is clone size, D gene, J gene, V gene, CDR3 protein, CDR3 DNA. D genes are given only for firm matches. Clone size is given for some rows only: seen once, a few or many times, or a class if the clone is expanded.

abundance: NA; d_gene: TRBD1; j_gene: TRBJ2-1; v_gene: TRBV4-1; CDR3aa: CASSQENGREWDRLNEQFF; CDR3nt: TGCGCCAGCAGCCAAGAAAACGGACGCGAGTGGGACAGACTCAATGAGCAGTTCTTC
abundance: few; d_gene: TRBD1; j_gene: TRBJ2-7; v_gene: TRBV29-1; CDR3aa: CSVRTGEEQYF; CDR3nt: TGCAGCGTCCGGACAGGGGAAGAGCAGTACTTC
abundance: once; d_gene: NA; j_gene: TRBJ2-5; v_gene: TRBV7-9; CDR3aa: CASSGGLLAKETQYF; CDR3nt: TGTGCCAGCAGCGGGGGACTGCTAGCGAAAGAGACCCAGTACTTC
abundance: few; d_gene: NA; j_gene: TRBJ2-5; v_gene: TRBV10-1; CDR3aa: CASSPGSEETQYF; CDR3nt: TGCGCCAGCAGTCCCGGGTCCGAAGAGACCCAGTACTTC
abundance: NA; d_gene: NA; j_gene: TRBJ2-1; v_gene: TRBV12-3/TRBV12-4; CDR3aa: CASRAGTPYNEQFF; CDR3nt: TGTGCCAGCAGGGCCGGGACACCGTACAATGAGCAGTTCTTC
abundance: NA; d_gene: TRBD1; j_gene: TRBJ2-1; v_gene: TRBV4-1; CDR3aa: CASSQDWGQGPYNEQFF; CDR3nt: TGCGCCAGCAGCCAAGATTGGGGACAGGGGCCATACAATGAGCAGTTCTTC
abundance: NA; d_gene: NA; j_gene: TRBJ2-1; v_gene: TRBV20-1; CDR3aa: CSALSWEENEQFF; CDR3nt: TGCAGTGCTTTATCGTGGGAGGAGAATGAGCAGTTCTTC
abundance: few; d_gene: TRBD1; j_gene: TRBJ2-7; v_gene: TRBV7-9; CDR3aa: CASSPGLGQGSYEQYF; CDR3nt: TGTGCCAGCAGCCCCGGGCTGGGACAGGGCTCCTACGAGCAGTACTTC
abundance: few; d_gene: NA; j_gene: TRBJ2-7; v_gene: TRBV6-1; CDR3aa: CASSESPTGEQYF; CDR3nt: TGTGCCAGCAGTGAATCCCCGACCGGGGAGCAGTACTTC
abundance: NA; d_gene: TRBD2; j_gene: TRBJ2-7; v_gene: TRBV27; CDR3aa: CASSSRLATYEQYF; CDR3nt: TGTGCCAGCAGTTCCCGACTAGCCACCTACGAGCAGTACTTC
abundance: few; d_gene: TRBD1; j_gene: TRBJ2-3; v_gene: TRBV20-1; CDR3aa: CSANPGTGRKDTQYF; CDR3nt: TGCAGTGCTAACCCCGGGACAGGGCGAAAAGATACGCAGTATTTT
abundance: NA; d_gene: NA; j_gene: TRBJ2-5; v_gene: TRBV7-2; CDR3aa: CASSVTETQYF; CDR3nt: TGTGCCAGCAGCGTAACGGAGACCCAGTACTTC
abundance: few; d_gene: NA; j_gene: TRBJ2-5; v_gene: TRBV3-1; CDR3aa: CASSQLNSASGNQETQYF; CDR3nt: TGTGCCAGCAGCCAACTTAACTCGGCGAGCGGAAACCAAGAGACCCAGTACTTC
abundance: NA; d_gene: TRBD2; j_gene: TRBJ2-4; v_gene: TRBV4-1; CDR3aa: CASSQGGGWSKDIQYF; CDR3nt: TGCGCCAGCAGCCAGGGGGGGGGATGGTCCAAGGACATTCAGTACTTC
abundance: few; d_gene: NA; j_gene: TRBJ2-6; v_gene: TRBV5-1; CDR3aa: CASSLDTSGANVLTF; CDR3nt: TGCGCCAGCAGTCTAGACACCTCTGGGGCCAACGTCCTGACTTTC
abundance: NA; d_gene: NA; j_gene: TRBJ2-7; v_gene: TRBV4-1; CDR3aa: CASSQGGITAYEQYF; CDR3nt: TGCGCCAGCAGCCAGGGCGGGATCACTGCCTACGAGCAGTACTTC
abundance: NA; d_gene: TRBD2; j_gene: TRBJ2-1; v_gene: TRBV7-6; CDR3aa: CASSLGSGGDSYNEQFF; CDR3nt: TGTGCCAGCAGCTTAGGGAGCGGGGGGGACTCCTACAATGAGCAGTTCTTC
abundance: NA; d_gene: TRBD2; j_gene: TRBJ2-7; v_gene: TRBV6-1; CDR3aa: CASTLGGLAVYEQYF; CDR3nt: TGTGCCAGCACCCTAGGAGGACTAGCGGTGTACGAGCAGTACTTC
abundance: NA; d_gene: TRBD2; j_gene: TRBJ2-5; v_gene: TRBV20-1; CDR3aa: CSVTSGGVQTQYF; CDR3nt: TGCAGTGTGACTAGCGGGGGGGTGCAGACCCAGTACTTC
abundance: NA; d_gene: NA; j_gene: TRBJ2-7; v_gene: TRBV7-2; CDR3aa: CASSEPGTYYEQYF; CDR3nt: TGTGCCAGCAGCGAACCCGGGACATACTACGAGCAGTACTTC
abundance: few; d_gene: NA; j_gene: TRBJ2-3; v_gene: TRBV10-3; CDR3aa: CAIRSAERTDTQYF; CDR3nt: TGTGCCATCAGATCAGCGGAACGCACAGATACGCAGTATTTT
abundance: many; d_gene: NA; j_gene: TRBJ1-1; v_gene: TRBV29-1; CDR3aa: CSVGEAVGMAFF; CDR3nt: TGCAGCGTCGGGGAAGCTGTGGGAATGGCTTTCTTT
abundance: NA; d_gene: TRBD1; j_gene: TRBJ2-1; v_gene: TRBV24-1; CDR3aa: CATSEAGTGIHNEQFF; CDR3nt: TGTGCCACCAGTGAAGCCGGGACAGGGATCCACAATGAGCAGTTCTTC
abundance: NA; d_gene: NA; j_gene: TRBJ1-5; v_gene: TRBV12-3/TRBV12-4; CDR3aa: CASRPDRWAQPQHF; CDR3nt: TGTGCCAGCAGGCCGGACAGATGGGCTCAGCCCCAGCATTTT
abundance: few; d_gene: TRBD1; j_gene: TRBJ2-1; v_gene: TRBV7-9; CDR3aa: CASIKGTDYNEQFF; CDR3nt: TGTGCCAGCATAAAAGGGACAGACTACAATGAGCAGTTCTTC
abundance: NA; d_gene: NA; j_gene: TRBJ2-5; v_gene: TRBV28; CDR3aa: CASTSRGREETQYF; CDR3nt: TGTGCCAGCACTTCGAGGGGGCGGGAGGAGACCCAGTACTTC
abundance: few; d_gene: TRBD1; j_gene: TRBJ2-7; v_gene: TRBV10-3; CDR3aa: CAISDGQGSEQYF; CDR3nt: TGTGCCATCAGTGATGGACAGGGGTCCGAGCAGTACTTC
abundance: NA; d_gene: TRBD1; j_gene: TRBJ2-6; v_gene: TRBV2; CDR3aa: CASKGTGSSGANVLTF; CDR3nt: TGTGCCAGCAAGGGGACAGGGAGTTCTGGGGCCAACGTCCTGACTTTC
abundance: NA; d_gene: NA; j_gene: TRBJ2-6; v_gene: TRBV5-1; CDR3aa: CASSLTSISGANVLTF; CDR3nt: TGCGCCAGCAGCTTGACCAGCATCTCTGGGGCCAACGTCCTGACTTTC
abundance: NA; d_gene: NA; j_gene: TRBJ1-1; v_gene: TRBV4-2; CDR3aa: CASSQGRGDNTEAFF; CDR3nt: TGTGCCAGCAGCCAAGGAAGGGGGGACAACACTGAAGCTTTCTTT
abundance: NA; d_gene: NA; j_gene: TRBJ1-6; v_gene: TRBV11-2; CDR3aa: CASRLPGARNSPLHF; CDR3nt: TGTGCCAGCAGGCTCCCCGGGGCACGCAATTCACCCCTCCACTTT
abundance: few; d_gene: NA; j_gene: TRBJ2-5; v_gene: TRBV4-1; CDR3aa: CASSQDLRYF; CDR3nt: TGCGCCAGCAGCCAAGATTTAAGGTACTTC
abundance: few; d_gene: TRBD2; j_gene: TRBJ2-1; v_gene: TRBV3-1; CDR3aa: CASSRLAGGGGNEQFF; CDR3nt: TGTGCCAGCAGCCGGCTAGCGGGGGGTGGAGGTAATGAGCAGTTCTTC
abundance: NA; d_gene: TRBD2; j_gene: TRBJ2-1; v_gene: TRBV24-1; CDR3aa: CATSGPRLAANEQFF; CDR3nt: TGTGCCACCAGTGGTCCGAGACTAGCGGCCAATGAGCAGTTCTTC
abundance: NA; d_gene: NA; j_gene: TRBJ1-2; v_gene: TRBV2; CDR3aa: CASTRTDYGYTF; CDR3nt: TGTGCCAGCACACGTACGGACTATGGCTACACCTTC
abundance: NA; d_gene: NA; j_gene: TRBJ2-3; v_gene: TRBV7-6; CDR3aa: CVSSPGGDTQYF; CDR3nt: TGTGTCAGCAGCCCTGGGGGGGATACGCAGTATTTT
abundance: NA; d_gene: TRBD1; j_gene: TRBJ1-4; v_gene: TRBV12-3/TRBV12-4; CDR3aa: CASRVGQGNEKLFF; CDR3nt: TGTGCCAGCAGAGTAGGACAGGGTAATGAAAAACTGTTTTTT
abundance: NA; d_gene: TRBD2; j_gene: TRBJ2-5; v_gene: TRBV2; CDR3aa: CASSGAASGSNEQYF; CDR3nt: TGTGCCAGCAGTGGGGCGGCTAGCGGGAGCAATGAGCAGTACTTC
abundance: NA; d_gene: NA; j_gene: TRBJ1-1; v_gene: TRBV5-1; CDR3aa: CASSSRERTEAFF; CDR3nt: TGCGCCAGCAGTTCTCGGGAGAGGACTGAAGCTTTCTTT
abundance: NA; d_gene: NA; j_gene: TRBJ1-1; v_gene: TRBV5-1; CDR3aa: CASSIYRVGGLKAEAFF; CDR3nt: TGCGCCAGCAGCATCTACAGGGTGGGAGGTTTAAAGGCTGAAGCTTTCTTT